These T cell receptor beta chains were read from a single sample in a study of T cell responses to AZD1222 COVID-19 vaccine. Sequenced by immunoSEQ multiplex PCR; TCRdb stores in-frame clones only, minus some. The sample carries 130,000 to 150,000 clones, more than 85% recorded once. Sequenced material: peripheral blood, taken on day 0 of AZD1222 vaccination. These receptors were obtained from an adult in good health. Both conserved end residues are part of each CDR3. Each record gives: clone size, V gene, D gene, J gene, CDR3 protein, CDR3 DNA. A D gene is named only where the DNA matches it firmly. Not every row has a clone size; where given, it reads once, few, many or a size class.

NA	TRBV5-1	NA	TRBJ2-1	CASSLVGGLDEQFF	TGCGCCAGCAGCTTGGTCGGGGGGCTCGATGAGCAGTTCTTC
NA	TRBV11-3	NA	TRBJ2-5	CASSLVRSEETQYF	TGTGCCAGCAGCTTAGTCCGGAGTGAAGAGACCCAGTACTTC
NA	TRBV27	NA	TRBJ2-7	CATTGTLEQYF	TGTGCCACCACCGGGACTCTCGAGCAGTACTTC
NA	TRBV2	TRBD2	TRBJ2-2	CASRILGLRNTGELFF	TGTGCCAGCAGGATTCTGGGACTAAGGAACACCGGGGAGCTGTTTTTT
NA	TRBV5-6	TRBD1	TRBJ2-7	CASSFGTGVYEQYF	TGTGCCAGCAGCTTCGGGACAGGGGTTTACGAGCAGTACTTC
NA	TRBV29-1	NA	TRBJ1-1	CSVTKGGAEAFF	TGCAGCGTCACAAAGGGGGGGGCTGAAGCTTTCTTT
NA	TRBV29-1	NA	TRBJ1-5	CSAYSGVNQPQHF	TGCAGCGCTTACTCGGGGGTCAATCAGCCCCAGCATTTT
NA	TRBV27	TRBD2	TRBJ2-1	CASSLYPLAGGGEQFF	TGTGCCAGCAGTTTATACCCCTTAGCGGGAGGAGGTGAGCAGTTCTTC
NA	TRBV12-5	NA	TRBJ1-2	CASGLDPVYGYTF	TGTGCTAGTGGTCTAGACCCAGTGTATGGCTACACCTTC
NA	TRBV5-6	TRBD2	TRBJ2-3	CASSWALADTDTQYF	TGTGCCAGCAGCTGGGCCCTAGCGGACACAGATACGCAGTATTTT
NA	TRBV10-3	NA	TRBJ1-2	CAMRGDYGYTF	TGTGCCATGAGGGGGGACTATGGCTACACCTTC
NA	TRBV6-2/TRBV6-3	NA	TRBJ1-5	CASSMDGSNQPQHF	TGTGCCAGCAGTATGGACGGTAGCAATCAGCCCCAGCATTTT
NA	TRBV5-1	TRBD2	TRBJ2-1	CASSLDPQRGSNEQFF	TGCGCCAGCAGCTTGGACCCCCAGCGGGGTAGCAATGAGCAGTTCTTC
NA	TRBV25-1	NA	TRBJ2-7	CASSHAPIAPHYEQYF	TGTGCCAGCAGCCACGCACCAATAGCTCCCCACTACGAGCAGTACTTC
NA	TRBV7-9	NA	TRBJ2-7	CASSLVAGWDEQYF	TGTGCCAGCAGCTTAGTTGCAGGGTGGGACGAGCAGTACTTC
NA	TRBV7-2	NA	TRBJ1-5	CASSPLGDPPQHF	TGTGCCAGCAGCCCGCTGGGGGACCCGCCCCAGCATTTT
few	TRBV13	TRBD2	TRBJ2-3	CASSLSTRLAGRTSTDTQYF	TGTGCCAGCAGCTTAAGTACTCGACTAGCGGGACGTACTAGCACAGATACGCAGTATTTT
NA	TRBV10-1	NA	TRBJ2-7	CASSINPDYEQYF	TGCGCCAGCAGTATTAATCCGGACTACGAGCAGTACTTC
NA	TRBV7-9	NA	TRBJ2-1	CAMRPVSSYNEQFF	TGTGCCATGAGACCCGTCAGCTCCTACAATGAGCAGTTCTTC
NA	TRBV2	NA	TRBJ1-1	CASTRDESLNTEAFF	TGTGCCAGCACCCGGGACGAATCCCTGAACACTGAAGCTTTCTTT
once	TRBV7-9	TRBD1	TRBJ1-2	CASSPRQGTYGYTF	TGTGCCAGCAGCCCACGACAGGGGACCTATGGCTACACCTTC
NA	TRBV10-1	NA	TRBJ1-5	CASRRTAGPKTSNQPQHF	TGCGCCAGCAGAAGGACAGCGGGACCTAAAACTAGCAATCAGCCCCAGCATTTT
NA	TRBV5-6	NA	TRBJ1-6	CASSLREDRSPLHF	TGTGCCAGCAGCCTCAGGGAAGATCGATCACCCCTCCACTTT
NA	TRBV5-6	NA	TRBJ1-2	CASSLTANYGYTF	TGTGCCAGCAGCTTGACAGCTAACTATGGCTACACCTTC
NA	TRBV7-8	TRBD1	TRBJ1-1	CASSLTGYEAFF	TGTGCCAGCAGCCTGACAGGGTATGAAGCTTTCTTT
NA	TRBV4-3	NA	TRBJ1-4	CASSQAGVGNEKLFF	TGCGCCAGCAGCCAAGCAGGGGTGGGTAATGAAAAACTGTTTTTT
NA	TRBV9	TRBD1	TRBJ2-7	CASSPLTGASEQYF	TGTGCCAGCAGCCCACTGACAGGGGCGTCCGAGCAGTACTTC
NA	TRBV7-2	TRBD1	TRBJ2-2	CASSPHRGLAGELFF	TGTGCCAGCAGCCCTCACAGGGGGTTGGCCGGGGAGCTGTTTTTT
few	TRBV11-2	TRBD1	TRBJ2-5	CASSLVTGPETQYF	TGTGCCAGCAGCTTGGTGACAGGGCCAGAGACCCAGTACTTC
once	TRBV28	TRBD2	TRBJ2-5	CASSALADQETQYF	TGTGCCAGCAGTGCTCTAGCGGACCAAGAGACCCAGTACTTC
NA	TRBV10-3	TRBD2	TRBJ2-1	CAISDRGLAGGNEQFF	TGTGCCATCAGTGACCGGGGACTAGCCGGCGGAAATGAGCAGTTCTTC
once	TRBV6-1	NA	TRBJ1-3	CASSDTHSGNTIYF	TGTGCCAGCAGTGACACCCACTCTGGAAACACCATATATTTT
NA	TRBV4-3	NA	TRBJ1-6	CASSQGVLDSPLHF	TGCGCCAGCAGCCAAGGGGTTTTAGATTCACCCCTCCACTTT
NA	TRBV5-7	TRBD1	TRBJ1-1	CASIFEGTANTEAFF	TGTGCCAGCATCTTCGAAGGGACAGCGAACACTGAAGCTTTCTTT
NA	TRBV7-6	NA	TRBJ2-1	CASSLEERGWGNEQFF	TGTGCCAGCAGCTTAGAGGAGAGAGGTTGGGGGAATGAGCAGTTCTTC
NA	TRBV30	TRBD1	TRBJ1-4	CAWRSLWDRGTEKLFF	TGTGCCTGGAGATCCCTTTGGGACAGGGGGACTGAAAAACTGTTTTTT
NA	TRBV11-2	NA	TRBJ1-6	CASSLNGMRNSPLHF	TGTGCCAGCAGCTTAAACGGAATGAGAAATTCACCCCTCCACTTT
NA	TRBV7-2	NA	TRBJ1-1	CASSLLGAGNTEAFF	TGTGCCAGCAGCCTACTTGGGGCGGGGAACACTGAAGCTTTCTTT
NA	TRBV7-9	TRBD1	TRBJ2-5	CASSFITGGVQETQYF	TGTGCCAGCAGCTTCATCACAGGGGGAGTCCAAGAGACCCAGTACTTC
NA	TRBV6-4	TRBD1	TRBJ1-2	CASSEIAGTGPIGYTF	TGTGCCAGCAGTGAAATCGCCGGGACAGGGCCGATTGGCTACACCTTC
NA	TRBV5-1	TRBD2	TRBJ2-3	CASSSVGGAADTQYF	TGCGCCAGCAGCTCTGTCGGGGGGGCGGCGGATACGCAGTATTTT
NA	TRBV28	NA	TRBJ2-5	CASSDSGYQETQYF	TGTGCCAGCAGTGACTCGGGGTACCAAGAGACCCAGTACTTC
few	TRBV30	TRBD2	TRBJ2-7	CAWSPGTSGSYEQYF	TGTGCCTGGAGTCCAGGGACTAGCGGGAGCTACGAGCAGTACTTC
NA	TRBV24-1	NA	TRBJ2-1	CATSDYQEINEQFF	TGTGCCACCAGTGATTATCAGGAAATCAATGAGCAGTTCTTC
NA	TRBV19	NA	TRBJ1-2	CASTARARGYGYTF	TGTGCCAGTACCGCCAGGGCTCGAGGCTATGGCTACACCTTC
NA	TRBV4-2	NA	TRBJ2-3	CASSQDTDTQYF	TGTGCCAGCAGCCAAGATACAGATACGCAGTATTTT
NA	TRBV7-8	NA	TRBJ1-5	CASSLGPLSNQPQHF	TGTGCCAGCAGCTTAGGGCCGCTTAGCAATCAGCCCCAGCATTTT
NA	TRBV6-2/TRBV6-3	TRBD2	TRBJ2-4	CASSYEVGSAGAAKNIQYF	TGTGCCAGCAGTTACGAGGTCGGGTCGGCGGGAGCGGCCAAAAACATTCAGTACTTC
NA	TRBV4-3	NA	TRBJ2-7	CASSLGLPRSYEQYF	TGCGCCAGCAGCCTCGGACTACCTCGTTCCTACGAGCAGTACTTC
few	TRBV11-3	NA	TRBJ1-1	CASSLGGQGRTEAFF	TGTGCCAGCAGCTTAGGGGGCCAGGGGAGGACTGAAGCTTTCTTT
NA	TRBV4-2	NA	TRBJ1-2	CASSPPESLRVGYTF	TGTGCCAGCAGCCCGCCTGAGAGCCTTCGGGTTGGCTACACCTTC
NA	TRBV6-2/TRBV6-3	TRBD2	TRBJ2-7	CASSSTGTRSYEQYF	TGTGCCAGCAGTTCAACCGGGACTAGATCCTACGAGCAGTACTTC
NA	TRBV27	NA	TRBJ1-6	CASSWGTKSPLHF	TGTGCCAGCAGCTGGGGTACGAAATCACCCCTCCACTTT
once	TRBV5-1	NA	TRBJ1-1	CASSLVSQKGTEAFF	TGCGCCAGCAGCTTGGTTTCCCAAAAGGGCACTGAAGCTTTCTTT
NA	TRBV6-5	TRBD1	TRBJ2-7	CASSRGQGSDEQYF	TGTGCCAGCAGTCGAGGACAGGGGAGTGACGAGCAGTACTTC
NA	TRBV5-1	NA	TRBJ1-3	CASSLDSYGNTIYF	TGCGCCAGCAGCTTGGACAGTTACGGAAACACCATATATTTT
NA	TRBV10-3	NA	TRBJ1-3	CAIAGPLISGNTIYF	TGTGCCATCGCAGGGCCTCTAATCTCTGGAAACACCATATATTTT
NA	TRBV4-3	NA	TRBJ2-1	CASSQGGLSSSYNEQFF	TGCGCCAGCAGCCAAGGGGGGCTTTCGAGCTCCTACAATGAGCAGTTCTTC
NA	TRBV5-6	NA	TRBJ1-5	CASSLTGAVRPQHF	TGTGCCAGCAGCTTGACAGGCGCCGTTCGGCCCCAGCATTTT
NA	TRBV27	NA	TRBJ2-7	CASSPGQISYEQYF	TGTGCCAGCTCCCCCGGGCAAATCTCCTACGAGCAGTACTTC